The sequence of this T cell receptor (beta chain) was determined in a study of shared clonotypes between healthy human individuals (TCRdb year 2020). For the study in its entirety: The cohort included three men and a couple of women between 18 and 49 years of age. Per donor, three plates each were used for CD4 naive and CD4 memory, two for CD8 naive, and one for CD8 memory. Leukapheresis yielded between about 0.94 and 8.9 billion PBMCs per donor. The study deeply sequenced blood TCR repertoires of several healthy adults to estimate repertoire size and the extent of clonotype sharing between individuals. To increase sequencing depth and limit assay-specific biases, TCR repertoire library preparation and sequencing were carried out by different laboratories using diverse techniques.

TCR CDR3 regions were amplified from genomic DNA by multiplex PCR using the deep immunoSEQ assay. Extracted genomic DNA from each cell subset was distributed evenly across all wells of several immunoSEQ 96-well plates, and each plate was treated as a replicate. For sorted subsets, approximately 200 ng of genomic DNA, equivalent to 30,000 or so T cell genomes, went into each replicate PCR. The purified libraries were quantified using a Qubit 3.0 fluorometer, sized with a Bioanalyzer 2100, and then quantified again using the KAPA Library Quantification kit. Each immunoSEQ 96-well plate was sequenced on its own single-read 150-cycle Illumina NextSeq 550 flow cell. As for the original processing: Because the immunoSEQ output included only junctional sequences and no quality scores, the filtering could not be the same as the filtering used for full-length reads. To assign V/J genes and CDR3, sequences were annotated against IMGT germline references using PyIR, a Python wrapper for IgBLAST v1.9. Reads were filtered out if the reads had weak V/J assignments (E-value above 1e-6), no CDR3, stop codons, out-of-frame junctions, or ambiguous translated residues. A V3J clonotype was defined by an identical inferred V gene, J gene, and CDR3 amino acid sequence. Percentage overlap between repertoires was computed as shared unique clonotypes divided by the size of the smaller repertoire. Repertoire richness was assessed with RTK rarefaction, the Chao1 estimator, and Recon v2.1 estimates of unobserved clonotypes. Generation probabilities were computed with OLGA for all TCRbeta clonotypes obtained by the gDNA method from a handful of donors. TCRdb's version of the immuneACCESS table is confined to in-frame rearrangements and falls short of the full clone set. An unresolved V gene accounts for under half of the shortfall where checked; the remainder is of unknown origin. The V and J calls and clone size are taken from that table; D and trimming were inferred from the DNA. This sample lists some 790,000 clones; about two thirds were detected once. The top ten hold about 1.8% of the sample.

The research as a whole found: Pairwise subsampling indicated that sequencing depth was expected to affect the degree of clonotype sharing among donors. Sampling was limited to blood, and TCR repertoires in tissue likely differ from TCR repertoires in blood. Roughly 5.2% of naive CD4, more than 3% of naive CD8, about 2.5% of memory CD4, and approximately 0.4% of memory CD8 clonotypes were shared across several donors. Naive subsets generally had larger estimated clonotype richness than memory subsets did. Compared with non-shared clonotypes, the clonotypes found in all four sorted-subset donors had higher generation probabilities. Because the study included only a small number of donors, the genetic and exposure-history diversity represented was limited. Even with the large sequencing depth, rarefaction of the sorted-subset datasets indicated that sequencing was incomplete.

Points on this clone: It lacks a known antigen. The input lacks base qualities; no much larger clone sits a single base away.

CDR1 and CDR2 are drawn from the germline V gene: MDHEN, SYDVKM. The CDR3 covers 12 residues, taking in both the cysteine and the phenylalanine. Only the CDR3 DNA is retained, 36 bases long and in frame from the first base. Deletion took 10 bases off V and 3 bases off J, with a span of 11 bases between the germline ends. Healthy HIV-negative adults with no recently reported acute infections or vaccinations were included as donors. All donors were Caucasian adults living in Nashville, Tennessee, USA. CD4+ T cells were enriched by magnetic negative selection, after which naive cells were positively selected on CD45RA and the negative fraction was taken as the memory subset. Blood was obtained by leukapheresis, after which PBMCs were separated by Ficoll-Histopaque density gradient centrifugation and cryopreserved in liquid nitrogen vapor phase. Analytical flow cytometry was used to check the purity and quantity of every magnetically sorted T cell population. Genomic DNA was isolated from every sorted fraction and measured by UV absorbance on a Nanodrop 2000c.

The sequenced sample was memory CD4+ T cells sorted from blood. The sample's cell subset or site, from its label and the paper: CD45RA-negative fraction. This TCR was recovered from a woman aged 25 to 45 in good health. Recombination linked TRBV28 to TRBJ2-3; TRBD1 is possibly the D segment (6 matching bases). The CDR3 region has the sequence CAIQGNTDTQYF. The DNA reads as follows: TGTGCCATCCAGGGGAATACAGATACGCAGTATTTT. With the rest looked up from the reference TRBV28 and TRBJ2-3 genes rather than sequenced, the full variable domain is DVKVTQSSRYLVKRTGEKVFLECVQDMDHENMFWYRQDPGLGLRLIYFSYDVKMKEKGDIPEGYSVSREKKERFSLILESASTNQTSMYLCAIQGNTDTQYFGPGTRLTVL.